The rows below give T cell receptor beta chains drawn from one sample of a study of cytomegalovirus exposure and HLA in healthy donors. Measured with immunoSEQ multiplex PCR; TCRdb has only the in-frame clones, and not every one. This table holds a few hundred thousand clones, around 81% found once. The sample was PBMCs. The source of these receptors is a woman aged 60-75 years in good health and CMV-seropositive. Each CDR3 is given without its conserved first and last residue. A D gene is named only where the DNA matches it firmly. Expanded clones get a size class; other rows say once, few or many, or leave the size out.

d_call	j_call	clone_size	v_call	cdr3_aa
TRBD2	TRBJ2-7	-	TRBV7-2	ANTTGTSGSKSYEQY
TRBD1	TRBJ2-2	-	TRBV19	ASQDRGDTGELF
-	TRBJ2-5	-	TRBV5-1	ASSLDPARVKTQY
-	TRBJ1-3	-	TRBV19	ASSIGTVGNTIY
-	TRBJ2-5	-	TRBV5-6	ASSLRSGQETQY
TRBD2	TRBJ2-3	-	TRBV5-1	ASSLGTSGGTDTQY
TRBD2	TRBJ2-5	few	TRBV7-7	ASSVLADSGAQY
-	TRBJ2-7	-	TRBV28	ASTSSPRSYEQY
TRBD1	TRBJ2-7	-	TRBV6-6	ASSRDRSYEQY
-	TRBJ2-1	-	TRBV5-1	ASNDLSSYNEQF
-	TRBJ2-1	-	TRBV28	ASSFGASYNEQF
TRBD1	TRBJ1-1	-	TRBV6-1	ASSVPSGGKAF
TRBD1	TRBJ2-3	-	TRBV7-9	ASSLTGTVSTDTQY
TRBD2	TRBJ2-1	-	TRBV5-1	ASTSGTSGRNEQF
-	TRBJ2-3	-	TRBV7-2	ASSWTDSTDTQY
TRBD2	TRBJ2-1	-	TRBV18	ASSPQKRELSNEQF
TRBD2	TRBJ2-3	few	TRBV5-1	ASSLGAGVDTQY
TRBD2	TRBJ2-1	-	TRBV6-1	ASKWGGPDEQF
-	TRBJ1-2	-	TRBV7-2	ASSSTTAVYGYT
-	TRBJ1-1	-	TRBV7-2	ASSSPGGQNTEAF
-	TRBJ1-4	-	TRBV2	ASSEWAESNEKLF
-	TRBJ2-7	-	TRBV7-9	ASSPVPGQPAEY
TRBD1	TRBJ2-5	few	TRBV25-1	ASSENRGRGETQY
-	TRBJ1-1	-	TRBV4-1	ASSQDEVNTEAF
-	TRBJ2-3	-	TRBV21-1	ATLNQTAASTDTQY
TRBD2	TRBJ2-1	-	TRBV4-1	ASSLRLAGGTFHNEQF